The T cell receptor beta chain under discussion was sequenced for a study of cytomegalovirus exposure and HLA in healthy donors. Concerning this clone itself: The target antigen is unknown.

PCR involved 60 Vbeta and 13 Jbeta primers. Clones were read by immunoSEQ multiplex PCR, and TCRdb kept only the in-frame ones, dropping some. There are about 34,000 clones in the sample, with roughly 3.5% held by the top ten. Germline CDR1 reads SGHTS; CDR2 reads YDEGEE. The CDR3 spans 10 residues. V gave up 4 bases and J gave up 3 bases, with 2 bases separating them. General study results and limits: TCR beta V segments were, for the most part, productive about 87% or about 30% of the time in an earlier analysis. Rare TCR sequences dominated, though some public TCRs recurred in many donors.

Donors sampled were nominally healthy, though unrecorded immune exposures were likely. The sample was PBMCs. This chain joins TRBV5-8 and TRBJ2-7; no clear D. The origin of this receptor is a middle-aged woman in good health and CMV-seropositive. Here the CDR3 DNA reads TGTGCCAGCAGCCTCTACGAGCAGTACTTC. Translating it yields CASSLYEQYF. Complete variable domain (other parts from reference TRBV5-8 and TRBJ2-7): EAGVTQSPTHLIKTRGQQATLRCSPISGHTSVYWYQQALGLGLQFLLWYDEGEERNRGNFPPRFSGRQFPNYSSELNVNALELEDSALYLCASSLYEQYFGPGTRLTVT.